Sequencing of this T cell receptor (beta chain) was carried out in a study of tumor-infiltrating lymphocytes in oesophageal squamous cell carcinoma. As concerns this clonotype: The junction and the germline gene differ at one end; a read error may be behind it.

TCRdb re-derived calls from the PCR reads in MiXCR, one entry per CDR3 protein. The sample includes some 10,000 distinct CDR3 sequences, 55% to 75% seen only once; the top ten take 25% to 30%. The CDR3 covers 20 residues. CDR1 and CDR2 from the germline V gene are MNHEY and SMNVEV (reference sequence). Sequences were obtained from esophageal tumor tissue. V usage is TRBV27 and J usage is TRBJ2-6; 9 nucleotides line up with TRBD1. The origin of this receptor is a female donor with esophageal squamous cell carcinoma. CDR3 loop: CTSSLVRDLPDRGGANVLTF. The CDR3 nucleotides are TGCACCAGCAGTTTGGTTAGGGACCTACCGGACAGGGGTGGGGCCAACGTCCTGACTTTC.